The 8 T cell receptor beta chains in this list originate from one sample, sequenced in a study of T cell responses to AZD1222 COVID-19 vaccine. Sequencing used immunoSEQ multiplex PCR; TCRdb keeps in-frame clones, though not all of them. Counted here are some 97,000 clones, 88% occurring once; the ten biggest clones make up about 1.7%. The sequenced sample was peripheral blood, obtained on day 0 of AZD1222 vaccination. The receptors stem from an adult in good health.

The chain uses TRBV2 and TRBJ1-2, with 9 bases matching TRBD1. The germline V gene encodes CDR1 SNHLY and CDR2 FYNNEI. There are 14 residues in the CDR3. Trimming cost V 4 bases and J 11 bases; bases outside gene matches: 11. As DNA, the CDR3 is TGTGCCAGCAGTGGGGGGACAGGGCTCTCGGGATACACCTTC. The encoded protein is CASSGGTGLSGYTF.

The chain couples TRBV4-3 to TRBJ2-2; D is undetermined. CDR3 length: 13 amino acids. V dropped 2 bases and J dropped 5 bases, with 6 bases sitting between them. Germline V gene sequence: CDR1 LGHNA, CDR2 YSLEER. The CDR3 sequence: CASSQPRTGELFF. The CDR3, as DNA: TGCGCCAGCAGCCAACCAAGAACCGGGGAGCTGTTTTTT.

This chain connects TRBV29-1 to TRBJ1-1; D is perhaps TRBD1 (5 bases). The CDR3 sequence is 17 residues long. CDR1 and CDR2 (germline): SQVTM, ANQGSEA. Trimming shortened V by 0 bases and J by 0 bases, and 17 bases separated the two germline ends. CDR3 sequence (DNA): TGCAGCGTTGAAGATGGGCGACAGTTTAGGATGAACACTGAAGCTTTCTTT. It encodes CSVEDGRQFRMNTEAFF.

The chain has TRBV6-2 or TRBV6-3 and TRBJ2-5; D gene ambiguous. The CDR3 spans 17 residues. The V end lost 5 bases, the J end lost 0 bases, and 19 bases lay between the germline ends. Germline values: CDR1 MNHEY, CDR2 SVGEGT. In DNA form, the CDR3 reads TGTGCCAGCAGTAAACCCCCGGGCAGGCGCTACCAAGAGACCCAGTACTTC. It codes for CASSKPPGRRYQETQYF.

This clone was recorded a few times. The J gene is TRBJ2-7, the V gene TRBV6-5; D possibly corresponds to TRBD2 (7 bases). The V end was cut by 2 bases, the J end by 7 bases, with 15 bases between. The CDR3 consists of 14 residues. Germline values: CDR1 MNHEY, CDR2 SVGAGI. This CDR3 reads CASSYGRGGGEQYF. CDR3 sequence (DNA): TGTGCCAGCAGTTACGGTCGGGGAGGGGGAGAGCAGTACTTC.

The chain employs TRBV19 and TRBJ2-1; the match to TRBD2 covers 7 bases. CDR1 LNHDA and CDR2 SQIVND come from the germline V gene (reference sequence). The CDR3 is 16 amino acids. V trimming: 3 bases; J trimming: 8 bases; junction bases outside the gene matches: 13. CDR3 amino acids: CASSIGLARTSDEQFF. The CDR3 bases are TGTGCCAGTAGTATTGGTTTGGCGAGAACTAGCGATGAGCAGTTCTTC.

CDR3 protein: CASSPTTPGTEAFF. DNA of the CDR3: TGTGCCAGCAGTCCAACCACCCCGGGGACTGAAGCTTTCTTT. The chain is built from TRBV27 and TRBJ1-1; D is ambiguous. V was pared by 5 bases and J by 5 bases, with 15 bases between. Germline CDR1 MNHEY, CDR2 SMNVEV (reference sequence). The CDR3 sequence is 14 residues long.

The CDR3 DNA is TGCGCCAGCAGCACCTTTCTAGCGGGAGTGGGCAATGAGCAGTTCTTC. It translates to CASSTFLAGVGNEQFF. J is TRBJ2-1 and V is TRBV5-1; TRBD2 agrees at 10 bases. The CDR3 consists of 16 residues. V gave up 4 bases and J gave up 6 bases; unmatched junction bases: 10. CDR1 is SGHRS, CDR2 YFSETQ, per germline.